This TCR beta chain was recorded in a study of blood T cell repertoires in COVID-19. Study-level background: From the United States, Italy and Spain came samples of acute and convalescent COVID-19. In each case, the material was cDNA or gDNA derived from T cells, B-cell-depleted T cells, or PBMCs.

The CDR3 is 14 amino acids. CDR1 and CDR2 (germline): SGHNT, YYREEE (reference sequence). V shed 3 bases and J shed 4 bases, with 13 bases lying between them. This clone was recorded only once. Per the study methods: Reference gene primers were amplified, and this amplification served to estimate nucleated cell counts. Only in-frame clones appear in the TCRdb table, and some are missing; sequencing was by immunoSEQ multiplex PCR. D and trimming were read from the DNA, whereas the V and J calls and clone size are those reported in that table. The top ten clones hold about 0.65% of a sample with over 200,000 clones, roughly 86% of them seen once.

Sample: peripheral blood. The rearrangement joins TRBV5-4 to TRBJ2-5; possible D gene TRBD2, 6 bases. The receptor was isolated from a human donor in a cohort sampled during active COVID-19. The CDR3 here is CASSCCRRVETQYF. CDR3 nucleotide sequence: TGTGCCAGCAGCTGCTGCAGGAGGGTAGAGACCCAGTACTTC. The whole variable domain, remainder taken from reference TRBV5-4 and TRBJ2-5, is ETGVTQSPTHLIKTRGQQVTLRCSSQSGHNTVSWYQQALGQGPQFIFQYYREEENGRGNFPPRFSGLQFPNYSSELNVNALELDDSALYLCASSCCRRVETQYFGPGTRLLVL.